This TCR beta chain is drawn from a study of blood T cell repertoires in COVID-19. Measured with immunoSEQ multiplex PCR; TCRdb has only the in-frame clones, and not every one. The table lists about 180,000 clones, about 91% of them singletons, with about 2.1% in the top ten. Germline V lookup: CDR1 MNHEY, CDR2 SVGEGT. The CDR3 extends over 15 amino acids. V was pared by 2 bases and J by 4 bases, with 3 bases of the junction left unmatched. The chain links TRBV6-2 or TRBV6-3 to TRBJ2-7, with TRBD2 matching over 12 bases. Sequenced input: PBMCs or T cells enriched from blood (not recorded which). The receptor comes from a woman between 35 and 50 years old with acute COVID-19. The CDR3 DNA reads TGTGCCAGCAGTTACGGACTAGCGGGACCATACGAGCAGTACTTC. Protein sequence: CASSYGLAGPYEQYF.